A single sample is the source of the 22 T cell receptor beta chains below, sequenced in a study of T cell changes during pregnancy in multiple sclerosis. The data were produced by immunoSEQ multiplex PCR, yet TCRdb's version contains in-frame clones alone and is incomplete. The profile shows about 75,000 clones, 90% to 95% of them singletons. Sequenced material: CD4+ T cells from peripheral blood mononuclear cells, taken before pregnancy. The receptors come from a female donor with multiple sclerosis, enrolled in a pregnancy study.

This clone is a singleton in its sample. This CDR3 is CASSVPGQYRNEQFF. The CDR3 region has the DNA TGTGCCAGTAGTGTTCCGGGACAGTATCGTAATGAGCAGTTCTTC. The V call is TRBV19, the J call TRBJ2-1; TRBD1 aligns across 7 bases. Germline V gives CDR1 LNHDA, CDR2 SQIVND (reference sequence). The CDR3 contains 15 residues. V shed 5 bases, J shed 7 bases, and the junction held 11 bases outside the gene matches.

The table lists this clone with a count of one. CDR3 sequence (DNA): TGTGCCAGCAGCCAAGGGACAGCCTACGAGCAGTACTTC. Amino acid sequence: CASSQGTAYEQYF. The chain joins TRBV7-6 to TRBJ2-7, with TRBD1 identical over 7 bases. This CDR3 contains 13 residues. Germline CDR1 is SGHVS and CDR2 is FNYEAQ. Trimming cost V 5 bases and J 2 bases; bases outside gene matches: 3.

The chain couples TRBV6-1 to TRBJ1-5; D remains unclear. V lost 0 bases, J lost 1 base, and 7 bases lay in between. The CDR3 is 15 residues long. CDR1 is MNHNS and CDR2 is SASEGT in the germline V gene. CDR3 sequence reads: CASSEAGRSNQPQHF. In nucleotides, the CDR3 is TGTGCCAGCAGTGAAGCGGGGAGAAGCAATCAGCCCCAGCATTTT.

V usage is TRBV11-3 and J usage is TRBJ2-1, with 12 bases matching TRBD2. The V and J ends lost 6 bases and 6 bases, in that order; junction bases with no gene match: 6. Germline CDR1 and CDR2: SGHNT and YENEEA. This CDR3 comprises 15 residues. CDR3 in amino acids: CASRSLAGGFNEQFF. The CDR3 DNA sequence: TGTGCCAGCAGATCACTAGCGGGGGGATTCAATGAGCAGTTCTTC. Complete variable domain (other parts from reference TRBV11-3 and TRBJ2-1): EAGVVQSPRYKIIEKKQPVAFWCNPISGHNTLYWYLQNLGQGPELLIRYENEEAVDDSQLPKDRFSAERLKGVDSTLKIQPAELGDSAVYLCASRSLAGGFNEQFFGPGTRLTVL.

This clone was detected once. The chain recombines TRBV4-1 with TRBJ2-1; 11 nucleotides agree with TRBD2. The CDR3 extends over 17 amino acids. The J segment lost 7 bases and the V segment lost 1 base, leaving 9 bases of the junction unmatched. Germline V gives CDR1 MGHRA, CDR2 YSYEKL. The CDR3 protein is CASSQGVSGGAWNEQFF. Here the CDR3 DNA reads TGCGCCAGCAGCCAAGGAGTTAGCGGGGGGGCCTGGAATGAGCAGTTCTTC.

The chain recombines TRBV5-1 with TRBJ2-1, with TRBD2 matching 12 bases. Germline V gene sequence: CDR1 SGHRS, CDR2 YFSETQ. V shed 2 bases, J shed 7 bases, and the junction held 7 bases outside the gene matches. The CDR3 spans 16 residues. The CDR3 coding sequence is TGCGCCAGCAGCTTCCCTAGCGGGGGGGCTGGGAATGAGCAGTTCTTC. Its translation: CASSFPSGGAGNEQFF.

The chain links TRBV28 to TRBJ1-2; a weak D match, TRBD1 (6 bases). Between the trimmed V and J ends, which lost 6 bases and 6 bases, there was a span of 14 bases. The germline CDR1 and CDR2 sequences are MDHEN and SYDVKM. CDR3 size: 13 residues. The DNA for the CDR3 is TGTGCCAGCAGCCGCGGGGGGGCGGATGGCTACACCTTC. Translating it yields CASSRGGADGYTF.

This clone was seen once. This chain links TRBV6-6 with TRBJ2-3; 8 positions agree with TRBD2. V lost 5 bases to trimming and J lost 3 bases; unmatched junction nucleotides: 10. The CDR3 has 16 residues. The V gene's germline CDR1 is MNHNY and CDR2 SVGAGI (reference sequence). CDR3 loop: CASSPESGRGTDTQYF. CDR3 DNA sequence: TGTGCCAGCAGTCCAGAAAGCGGGAGAGGTACAGATACGCAGTATTTT.

The gene calls are TRBV7-3 and TRBJ2-2; tentative D call: TRBD2 (5 bases). V was pared by 5 bases and J by 0 bases, with 10 bases between. The germline V gene has CDR1 SGHTA and CDR2 FQGTGA. The CDR3 spans 15 residues. The CDR3 sequence is CASSRTGANTGELFF. Here the CDR3 DNA reads TGTGCCAGCAGCCGGACTGGCGCGAACACCGGGGAGCTGTTTTTT.

The chain is built from TRBV29-1 and TRBJ2-1, with 12 nucleotides matching TRBD2. The CDR3 spans 14 residues. The V gene's germline CDR1 is SQVTM and CDR2 ANQGSEA. The junction had 9 bases not matched to a gene; V was cut back by 5 bases and J by 10 bases. The DNA for the CDR3 is TGCAGCGTTAAGGCCCTAGCGGGAGGGCAAGAGCAGTTCTTC. This encodes CSVKALAGGQEQFF.

This clone is a singleton in its sample. The chain links TRBV28 to TRBJ1-4, with 12 bases aligning to TRBD1. This CDR3 comprises 18 residues. Losses at the gene ends were 5 bases for V and 4 bases for J; bases not matched to a gene: 11. Germline loops: CDR1 MDHEN, CDR2 SYDVKM. Here the CDR3 DNA reads TGTGCCAGCAGTGAGCCGGGACAGGGGGCGTTTAGTAATGAAAAACTGTTTTTT. This translates into CASSEPGQGAFSNEKLFF.

This clone was counted a few times. The rearrangement uses TRBV30 and TRBJ1-1; 7 bases align to TRBD1. In germline, CDR1 is GTSNPN, CDR2 SVGIG (reference sequence). V lost 5 bases and J lost 4; bases outside the gene matches: 10. This CDR3 contains 14 residues. CDR3: CAWAGTVRGTEAFF. CDR3 sequence (DNA): TGTGCCTGGGCAGGGACAGTTCGGGGCACTGAAGCTTTCTTT.

This chain uses TRBV30 with TRBJ2-7; 7 bases map to TRBD1. This CDR3 comprises 15 residues. The V segment lost 2 bases and the J segment 5 bases; nucleotides outside the gene matches: 12. Germline CDR1 is GTSNPN and CDR2 is SVGIG (reference sequence). CDR3 in DNA: TGTGCCTGGAGTTCCTCCAGGGGGTCAGCGGACGAGCAGTACTTC. Translation: CAWSSSRGSADEQYF.

The chain combines TRBV6-6 with TRBJ2-3, with 8 bases matching TRBD2. Trimming removed 6 bases from V and 6 bases from J; junction bases left unmatched: 2. Germline values: CDR1 MNHNY, CDR2 SVGAGI (reference sequence). CDR3 length equals 12 residues. This chain's CDR3 is CASSSSGDTQYF. The CDR3 DNA reads TGTGCCAGCAGCTCTAGCGGGGATACGCAGTATTTT.

This clone turned up a few times. The chain uses TRBV5-1 and TRBJ2-1; a possible D gene is TRBD1 (6 bases). The CDR3 consists of 14 residues. The germline gives CDR1 SGHRS, CDR2 YFSETQ. V lost 5 bases, J lost 6 bases, and 15 bases lay in between. The CDR3 loop is CASSVGHKGNEQFF. The CDR3 DNA follows: TGCGCCAGCAGTGTGGGACATAAGGGCAATGAGCAGTTCTTC.

This clone was counted once. V gene TRBV2 combines with J gene TRBJ1-4; possible D gene TRBD1, 5 bases. Germline values: CDR1 SNHLY, CDR2 FYNNEI. The CDR3 totals 16 residues. Trimming pared 7 bases from V and 1 base from J, leaving 16 bases between. The CDR3 DNA follows: TGTGCCAGCATACCCCTGGGGGGGGGAACTAATGAAAAACTGTTTTTT. It encodes CASIPLGGGTNEKLFF.

Only a few counts were recorded for this clone. V usage is TRBV18 and J usage is TRBJ1-1; D gene uncertain. The CDR3 is made up of 14 amino acids. V was trimmed by 2 bases and J by 4 bases, leaving 11 bases between them. CDR1 KGHSH and CDR2 LQKENI come from the germline V gene. CDR3 sequence: CASSPASGSTEAFF. The DNA for the CDR3 is TGTGCCAGCTCACCAGCCAGCGGGTCCACTGAAGCTTTCTTT. Full variable domain (outside the CDR3, taken from reference TRBV18 and TRBJ1-1): NAGVMQNPRHLVRRRGQEARLRCSPMKGHSHVYWYRQLPEEGLKFMVYLQKENIIDESGMPKERFSAEFPKEGPSILRIQQVVRGDSAAYFCASSPASGSTEAFFGQGTRLTVV.

This sequence joins TRBV18 and TRBJ2-5, with D tentatively TRBD2 (6 bases). The germline gives CDR1 KGHSH, CDR2 LQKENI. V lost 4 bases and J 5 bases, leaving 20 bases between the germline ends. This CDR3 has 16 residues. DNA for the CDR3: TGTGCCAGCTCACTTCTGCGGGACGCTCTGAAGGAGACCCAGTACTTC. Protein: CASSLLRDALKETQYF. The variable domain in full, with the rest retrieved from reference TRBV18 and TRBJ2-5, is NAGVMQNPRHLVRRRGQEARLRCSPMKGHSHVYWYRQLPEEGLKFMVYLQKENIIDESGMPKERFSAEFPKEGPSILRIQQVVRGDSAAYFCASSLLRDALKETQYFGPGTRLLVL.

The J gene is TRBJ2-7, the V gene TRBV27, with 8 nucleotides matching TRBD1. The CDR3 has 16 residues. Per germline, CDR1 MNHEY and CDR2 SMNVEV (reference sequence). V lost 5 bases, J lost 6 bases, and 15 bases stayed unmatched. The CDR3 here is CASSPVFGQGAVEQYF. The CDR3 nucleotides read TGTGCCAGCAGTCCCGTTTTCGGACAGGGAGCGGTCGAGCAGTACTTC.

CDR3 coding DNA: TGTGCCAGCAGTGGGCGGGACCGAGATAGTACCGGGGAGCTGTTTTTT. Amino acids: CASSGRDRDSTGELFF. J is TRBJ2-2 and V is TRBV6-6; D possibly corresponds to TRBD2 (6 bases). The length of the CDR3 is 16 residues. V was pared by 5 bases and J by 5 bases, with 18 bases between. Germline values: CDR1 MNHNY, CDR2 SVGAGI (reference sequence).

The chain joins TRBV5-1 to TRBJ2-3, with 7 bases that match TRBD1. CDR3 length: 15 residues. With 2 bases clipped from V and 1 base from J, the junction kept 4 bases outside the gene matches. Germline loops: CDR1 SGHRS, CDR2 YFSETQ. CDR3 nucleotide sequence: TGCGCCAGCAGCTTAATCCAGGGGGGCACAGATACGCAGTATTTT. This sequence encodes CASSLIQGGTDTQYF.

Of note for this clone: Other DNA sequences in this specimen translate into the identical CDR3. The chain links TRBV5-1 to TRBJ1-5; TRBD1 matches at 7 bases. The CDR3 spans 14 residues. CDR1 is SGHRS and CDR2 is YFSETQ in the germline V gene. The V segment lost 0 bases and the J segment 7 bases; nucleotides outside the gene matches: 4. Here the CDR3 reads CASSLGQGSQPQHF. CDR3 bases: TGCGCCAGCAGCTTGGGACAGGGTAGCCAGCCCCAGCATTTT.